This passage covers 6 T cell receptor beta chains from one sample sequenced in a study of blood T cell repertoires in COVID-19. The protocol was immunoSEQ multiplex PCR, while the TCRdb copy is restricted to in-frame clones and leaves out a portion. The repertoire consists of around 45,000 clones, with 85% to 90% occurring once and the leading ten covering 9.2%. The sequenced sample consisted of peripheral blood. These receptors were taken from a human donor in a cohort sampled during active COVID-19.

The rearrangement uses TRBV5-1 and TRBJ1-1; D uncertain. V lost 0 bases and J lost 1, with 4 bases in between. This CDR3 is built from 13 residues. Germline V gene sequence: CDR1 SGHRS, CDR2 YFSETQ. The CDR3 loop is CASSLARNTEAFF. Here the CDR3 DNA reads TGCGCCAGCAGCTTGGCCCGGAACACTGAAGCTTTCTTT.

V is TRBV2 and J is TRBJ2-1, with 9 bases that match TRBD1. V lost 7 bases to trimming and J lost 5 bases; unmatched junction nucleotides: 6. Per the germline V gene, CDR1 is SNHLY and CDR2 is FYNNEI. The CDR3 is 14 amino acids. CDR3 nucleotides: TGTGCCAGCAACCGGGACAGGGAGGACAATGAGCAGTTCTTC. It codes for CASNRDREDNEQFF.

Of note for this clone: Being one base from a much bigger clone, this may be a read error. V is TRBV5-6 and J is TRBJ2-5; perhaps TRBD1 as D (5 bases). The CDR3 totals 15 residues. Per germline, CDR1 SGHDT and CDR2 YYEEEE. Trimming shortened V by 1 base and J by 5 bases, and 15 bases separated the two germline ends. This CDR3 is CASSLRQGVKETQYF. The CDR3 coding sequence is TGTGCCAGCAGCTTGCGGCAGGGCGTAAAGGAGACCCAGTACTTC.

The chain employs TRBV14 and TRBJ2-5; no clear D gene. CDR3 length: 12 amino acids. The V gene's germline CDR1 is SGHDN and CDR2 FVKESK. Trimming took off 1 base at V and 8 bases at J, with 8 bases between the two ends. The CDR3 DNA follows: TGTGCCAGCAGCCAAGGGCTCCCTACCCAGTACTTC. As protein: CASSQGLPTQYF.

The V and J genes are TRBV6-6 and TRBJ2-1, with TRBD2 matching over 11 bases. J gave up 7 bases and V 7 bases, and 9 bases lay outside the gene matches. The CDR3 is 15 amino acids. CDR1 is MNHNY and CDR2 is SVGAGI in the germline V gene (reference sequence). CDR3 in amino acids: CASTPGLAGLNEQFF. CDR3 DNA sequence: TGTGCCAGCACCCCCGGACTAGCGGGCTTAAATGAGCAGTTCTTC.

The chain couples TRBV19 to TRBJ2-3, with TRBD2 matching over 7 bases. CDR1 LNHDA and CDR2 SQIVND come from the germline V gene (reference sequence). Trimming took 6 bases from V and 5 from J; bases not matched to a gene: 2. CDR3 length equals 12 residues. For the CDR3, the DNA is TGTGCCAGTAGAACGGGGGGAGATACGCAGTATTTT. This sequence encodes CASRTGGDTQYF.